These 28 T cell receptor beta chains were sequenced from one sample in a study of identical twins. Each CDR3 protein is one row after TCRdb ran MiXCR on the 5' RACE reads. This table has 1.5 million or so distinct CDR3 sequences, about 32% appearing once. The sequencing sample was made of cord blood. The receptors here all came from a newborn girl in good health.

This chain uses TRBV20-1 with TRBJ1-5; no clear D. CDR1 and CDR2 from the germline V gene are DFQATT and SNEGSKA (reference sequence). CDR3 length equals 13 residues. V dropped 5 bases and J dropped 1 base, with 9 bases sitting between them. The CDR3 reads CSAPDGSNQPQHF. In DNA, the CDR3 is TGCAGTGCTCCGGACGGCAGCAATCAGCCCCAGCATTTT.

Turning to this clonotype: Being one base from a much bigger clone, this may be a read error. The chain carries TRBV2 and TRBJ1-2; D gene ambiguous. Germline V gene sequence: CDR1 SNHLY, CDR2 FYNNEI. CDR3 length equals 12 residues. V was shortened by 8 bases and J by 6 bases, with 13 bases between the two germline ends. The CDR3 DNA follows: TGTGCCAGCGGTGTAGAAGGGAATGGCTACACCTTC. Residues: CASGVEGNGYTF.

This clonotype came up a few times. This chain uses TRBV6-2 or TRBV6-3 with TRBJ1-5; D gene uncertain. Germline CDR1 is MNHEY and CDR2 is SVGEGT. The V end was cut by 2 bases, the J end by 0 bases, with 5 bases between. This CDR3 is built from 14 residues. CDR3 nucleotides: TGTGCCAGCAGTTACGGGTTTAGCAATCAGCCCCAGCATTTT. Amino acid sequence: CASSYGFSNQPQHF.

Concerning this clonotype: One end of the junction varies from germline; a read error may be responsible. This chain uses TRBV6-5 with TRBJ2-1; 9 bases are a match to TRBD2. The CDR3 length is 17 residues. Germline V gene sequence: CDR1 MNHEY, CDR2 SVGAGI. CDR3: CASSHSSFAGGYNEQFF. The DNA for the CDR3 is TGTGCCAGCAGTCACTCTTCGTTCGCGGGAGGGTACAATGAGCAGTTCTTC.

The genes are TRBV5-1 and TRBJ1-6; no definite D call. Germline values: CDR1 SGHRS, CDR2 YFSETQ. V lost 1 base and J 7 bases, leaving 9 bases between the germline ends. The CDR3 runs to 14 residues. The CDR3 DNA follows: TGCGCCAGCAGCTTGCGGAGTAACAATTCACCCCTCCACTTT. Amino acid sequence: CASSLRSNNSPLHF.

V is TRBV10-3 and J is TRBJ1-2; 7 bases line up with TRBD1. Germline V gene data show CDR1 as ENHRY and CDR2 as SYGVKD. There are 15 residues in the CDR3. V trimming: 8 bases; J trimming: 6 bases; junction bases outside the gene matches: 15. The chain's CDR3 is CAIRLTTGTADGYTF. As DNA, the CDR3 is TGTGCCATCCGACTGACTACCGGGACAGCCGATGGCTACACCTTC.

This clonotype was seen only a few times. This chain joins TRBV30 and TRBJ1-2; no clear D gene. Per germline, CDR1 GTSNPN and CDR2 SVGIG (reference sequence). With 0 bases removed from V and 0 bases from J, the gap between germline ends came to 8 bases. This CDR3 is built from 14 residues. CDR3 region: CAWSVGGTNYGYTF. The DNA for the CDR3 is TGTGCCTGGAGTGTAGGCGGTACTAACTATGGCTACACCTTC. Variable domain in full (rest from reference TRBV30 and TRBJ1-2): SQTIHQWPATLVQPVGSPLSLECTVEGTSNPNLYWYRQAAGRGLQLLFYSVGIGQISSEVPQNLSASRPQDRQFILSSKKLLLSDSGFYLCAWSVGGTNYGYTFGSGTRLTVV.

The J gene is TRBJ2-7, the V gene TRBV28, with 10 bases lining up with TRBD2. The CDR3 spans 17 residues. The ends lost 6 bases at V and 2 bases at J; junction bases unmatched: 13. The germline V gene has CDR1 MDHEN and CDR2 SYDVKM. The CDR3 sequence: CASSRLGKREGTYEQYF. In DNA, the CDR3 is TGTGCCAGCAGCCGCTTAGGGAAGCGGGAGGGCACCTACGAGCAGTACTTC.

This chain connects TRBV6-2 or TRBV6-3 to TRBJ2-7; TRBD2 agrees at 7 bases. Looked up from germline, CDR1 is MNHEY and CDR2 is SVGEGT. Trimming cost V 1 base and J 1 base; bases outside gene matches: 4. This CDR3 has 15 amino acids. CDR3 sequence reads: CASSYWRGRSYEQYF. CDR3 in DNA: TGTGCCAGCAGTTACTGGCGGGGGAGATCCTACGAGCAGTACTTC.

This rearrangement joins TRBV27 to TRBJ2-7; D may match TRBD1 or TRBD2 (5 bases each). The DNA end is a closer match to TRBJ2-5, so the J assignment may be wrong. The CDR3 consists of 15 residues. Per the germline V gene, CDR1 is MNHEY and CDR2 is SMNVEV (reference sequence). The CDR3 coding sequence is TGTGCCAGCAGGCTAACTAGACGGACACAAGAGACCCAGTACTTC. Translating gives CASRLTRRTQETQYF.

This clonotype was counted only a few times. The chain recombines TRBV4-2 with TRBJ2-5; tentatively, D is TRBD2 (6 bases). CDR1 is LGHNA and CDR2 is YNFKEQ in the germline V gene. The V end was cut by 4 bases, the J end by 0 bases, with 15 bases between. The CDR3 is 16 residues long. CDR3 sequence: CASSLRASVYQETQYF. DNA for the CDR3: TGTGCCAGCAGCCTTAGGGCTAGCGTCTACCAAGAGACCCAGTACTTC.

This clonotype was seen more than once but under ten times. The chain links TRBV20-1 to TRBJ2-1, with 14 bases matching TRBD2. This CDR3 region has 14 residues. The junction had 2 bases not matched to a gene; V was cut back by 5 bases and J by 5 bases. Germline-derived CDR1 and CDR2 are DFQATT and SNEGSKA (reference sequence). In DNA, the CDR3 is TGCAGTGCTGCGACTAGCGGGGGGGACAATGAGCAGTTCTTC. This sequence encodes CSAATSGGDNEQFF.

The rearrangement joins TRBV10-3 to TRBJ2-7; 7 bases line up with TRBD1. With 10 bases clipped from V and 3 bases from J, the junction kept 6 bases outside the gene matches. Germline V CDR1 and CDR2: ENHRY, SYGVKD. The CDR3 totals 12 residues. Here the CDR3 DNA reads TGTGCCACCCGGGACAGCCTCTACGAGCAGTACTTC. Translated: CATRDSLYEQYF.

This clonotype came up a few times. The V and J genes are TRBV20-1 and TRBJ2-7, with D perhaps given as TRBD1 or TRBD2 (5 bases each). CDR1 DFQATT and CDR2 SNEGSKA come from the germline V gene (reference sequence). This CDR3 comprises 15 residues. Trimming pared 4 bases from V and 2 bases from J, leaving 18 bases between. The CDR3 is CSAKGPIILTYEQYF. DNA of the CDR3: TGCAGTGCTAAGGGACCTATCATCCTTACCTACGAGCAGTACTTC.

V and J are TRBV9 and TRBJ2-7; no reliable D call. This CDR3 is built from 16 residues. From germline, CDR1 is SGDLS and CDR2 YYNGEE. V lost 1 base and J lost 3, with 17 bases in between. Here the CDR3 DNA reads TGTGCCAGCAGCGTATCCCCTAGGGCGTCCGGCTACGAGCAGTACTTC. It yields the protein CASSVSPRASGYEQYF.

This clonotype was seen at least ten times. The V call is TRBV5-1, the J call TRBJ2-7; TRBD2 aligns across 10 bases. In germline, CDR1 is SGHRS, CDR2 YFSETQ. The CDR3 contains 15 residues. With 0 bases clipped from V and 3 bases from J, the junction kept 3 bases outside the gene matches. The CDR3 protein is CASSLGTSGYYEQYF. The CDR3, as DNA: TGCGCCAGCAGCTTGGGGACTAGCGGTTACTACGAGCAGTACTTC.

For the CDR3, the DNA is TGCGCCAGCAAAGGTTGGGCAGGGGGCCATGAGCAGTTCTTC. Translating gives CASKGWAGGHEQFF. The J gene is TRBJ2-1, the V gene TRBV5-1; 8 nucleotides match TRBD1. Germline values: CDR1 SGHRS, CDR2 YFSETQ. The trim removed 6 bases at V and 8 bases at J, leaving 10 bases unmatched. The CDR3 totals 14 residues.

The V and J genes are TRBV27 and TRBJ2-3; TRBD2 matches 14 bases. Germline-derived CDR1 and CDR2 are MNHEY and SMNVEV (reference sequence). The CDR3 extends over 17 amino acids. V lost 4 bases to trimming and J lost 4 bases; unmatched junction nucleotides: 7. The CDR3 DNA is TGTGCCAGCAGTTCCCGACTAGCGGGAGGGCCCGCAGATACGCAGTATTTT. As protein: CASSSRLAGGPADTQYF.

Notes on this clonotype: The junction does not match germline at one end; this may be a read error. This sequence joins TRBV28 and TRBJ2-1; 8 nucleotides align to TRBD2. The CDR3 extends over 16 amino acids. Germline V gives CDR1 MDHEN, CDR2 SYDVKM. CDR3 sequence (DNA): TGTGCCAGCAGTTCCAGCGGGAGTACGTTTACATATGAGCAGTTTTTC. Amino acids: CASSSSGSTFTYEQFF.

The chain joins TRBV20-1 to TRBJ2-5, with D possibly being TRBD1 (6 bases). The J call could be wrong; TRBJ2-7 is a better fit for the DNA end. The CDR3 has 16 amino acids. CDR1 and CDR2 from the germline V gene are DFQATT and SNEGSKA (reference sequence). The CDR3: CSARKGTGTFPDEQYF. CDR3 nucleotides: TGCAGTGCTAGAAAGGGGACCGGGACATTCCCGGACGAGCAGTACTTC.

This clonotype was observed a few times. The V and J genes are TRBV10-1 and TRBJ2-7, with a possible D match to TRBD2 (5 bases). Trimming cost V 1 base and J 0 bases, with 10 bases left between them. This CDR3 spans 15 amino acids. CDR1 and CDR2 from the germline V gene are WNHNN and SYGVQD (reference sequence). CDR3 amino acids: CASSEFGKPSYEQYF. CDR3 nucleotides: TGCGCCAGCAGTGAGTTCGGGAAGCCCTCCTACGAGCAGTACTTC.

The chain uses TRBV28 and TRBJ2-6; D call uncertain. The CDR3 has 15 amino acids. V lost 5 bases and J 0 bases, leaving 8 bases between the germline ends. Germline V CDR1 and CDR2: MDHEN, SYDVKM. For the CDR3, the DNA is TGTGCCAGCAGTAAACGGGCCTCTGGGGCCAACGTCCTGACTTTC. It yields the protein CASSKRASGANVLTF.

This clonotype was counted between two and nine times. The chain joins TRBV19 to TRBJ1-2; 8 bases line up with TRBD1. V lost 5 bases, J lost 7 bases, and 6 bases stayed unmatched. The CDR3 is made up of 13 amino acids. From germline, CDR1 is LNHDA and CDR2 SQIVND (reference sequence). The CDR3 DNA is TGTGCCAGTAGTCCAGGGGGCGAAAGTGGCTACACCTTC. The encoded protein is CASSPGGESGYTF.

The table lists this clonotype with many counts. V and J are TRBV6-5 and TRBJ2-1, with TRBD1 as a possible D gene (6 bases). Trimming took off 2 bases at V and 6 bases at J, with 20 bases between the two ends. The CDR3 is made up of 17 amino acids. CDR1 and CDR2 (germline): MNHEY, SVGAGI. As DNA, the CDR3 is TGTGCCAGCAGTTACCCCTACAGGGAGTCGTTGAGCAATGAGCAGTTCTTC. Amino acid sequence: CASSYPYRESLSNEQFF.

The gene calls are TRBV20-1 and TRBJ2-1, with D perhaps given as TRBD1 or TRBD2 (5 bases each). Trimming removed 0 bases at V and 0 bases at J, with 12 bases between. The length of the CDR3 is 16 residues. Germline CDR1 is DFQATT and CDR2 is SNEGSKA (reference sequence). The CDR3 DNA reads TGCAGTGCTAGAGATAGAGGGGCTGGCTCCTACAATGAGCAGTTCTTC. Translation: CSARDRGAGSYNEQFF.

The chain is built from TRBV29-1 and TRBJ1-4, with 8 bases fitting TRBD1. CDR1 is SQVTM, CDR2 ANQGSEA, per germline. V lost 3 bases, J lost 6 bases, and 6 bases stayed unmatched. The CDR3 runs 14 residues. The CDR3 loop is CSVDVGTGDEKLFF. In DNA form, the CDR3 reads TGCAGCGTTGATGTCGGGACAGGAGATGAAAAACTGTTTTTT.

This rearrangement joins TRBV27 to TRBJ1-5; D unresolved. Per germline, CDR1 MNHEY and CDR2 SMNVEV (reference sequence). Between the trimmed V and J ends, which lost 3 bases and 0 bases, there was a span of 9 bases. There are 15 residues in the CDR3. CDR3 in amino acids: CASSFGRDSNQPQHF. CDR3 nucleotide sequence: TGTGCCAGCAGTTTTGGAAGGGATAGCAATCAGCCCCAGCATTTT.

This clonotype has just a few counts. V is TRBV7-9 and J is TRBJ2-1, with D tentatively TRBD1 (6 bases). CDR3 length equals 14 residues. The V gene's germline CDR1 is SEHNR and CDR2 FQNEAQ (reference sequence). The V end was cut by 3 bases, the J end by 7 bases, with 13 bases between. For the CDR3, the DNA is TGTGCCAGCAGCTTCGCGGACAGCTTGAATGAGCAGTTCTTC. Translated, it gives CASSFADSLNEQFF.